The present T cell receptor beta chain was sequenced within a study of control samples from healthy donors and cancer patients. Germline CDR1 reads LNHDA; CDR2 reads SQIVND (reference sequence). The V end was cut by 6 bases, the J end by 6 bases, with 15 bases between. The CDR3 is made up of 15 amino acids. This clone was counted only a few times. The method was immunoSEQ multiplex PCR; TCRdb's version includes in-frame clones alone and lacks a portion of them. The repertoire consists of about 40,000 clones, with 90% to 95% occurring once and the leading ten covering approximately 3.9%. The sequence was obtained from a woman between 50 and 59 years old in good health. The sample was blood. The chain links TRBV19 to TRBJ1-6; D call uncertain. The CDR3: CASRGGGLTNSPLHF. DNA for the CDR3: TGTGCCAGTAGGGGAGGCGGTTTAACTAATTCACCCCTCCACTTT.